This T cell receptor (beta chain) is from a study of T cell responses to AZD1222 COVID-19 vaccine. Study outcomes and limitations: Increased Spike-specific TCR breadth and depth were observed after two AZD1222 doses. Donors skewed white British and female; clonal diversity was possibly underestimated.

Looked up from germline, CDR1 is SGHRS and CDR2 is YFSETQ. V was cut by 1 base and J by 5 bases, with 12 bases left in between. The CDR3 is made up of 14 amino acids. Assay used: immunoSEQ multiplex PCR; TCRdb lists only in-frame clones, some missing. The sample has 97,000 or so clones; more than 85% are singletons. In the case of this clone: The antigen is unknown.

This receptor was taken from an adult who received the AZD1222 COVID-19 vaccine. The gene calls are TRBV5-1 and TRBJ2-5; a weak D match, TRBD2 (5 bases). The specimen comprised peripheral blood, sampled 28 days after the second AZD1222 dose. The chain's CDR3 is CASSLSPWEETQYF. The CDR3 nucleotides are TGCGCCAGCAGCTTGAGCCCCTGGGAGGAGACCCAGTACTTC. Combining the CDR3 with reference TRBV5-1 and TRBJ2-5 gives the whole variable domain KAGVTQTPRYLIKTRGQQVTLSCSPISGHRSVSWYQQTPGQGLQFLFEYFSETQRNKGNFPGRFSGRQFSNSRSEMNVSTLELGDSALYLCASSLSPWEETQYFGPGTRLLVL.